What follows is one TCR beta chain and its context. The antigen remains unidentified. The data are from a study of Graves' ophthalmopathy and Graves' hyperthyroidism. Study summary: If no ophthalmopathy appeared within 18 months of follow-up, hyperthyroidism was termed stable.

Whole-study findings and limits: Clonotypes were expanded in thyroid at above 0.001 frequency, and most also appeared in blood. Ophthalmopathy cases were distinguished from stable hyperthyroidism by a 13-signature model, reaching about 85% sensitivity and 81.08% specificity.

Diagnosis relied on clinical symptoms, serum thyroxine, TRAb, thyroid ultrasound and orbital computed tomography. Amplification of TCR beta CDR3 regions used RNA transcripts. The first-round RT-PCR employed HTBI primers together with the Qiagen OneStep RT-PCR kit. A multiplex PCR was then performed as the second round. TCRdb ran MiXCR on the multiplex PCR reads and lists one entry per CDR3 protein. Among more than 1,000,000 distinct CDR3 sequences listed, around a third were seen once. Trimming pared 6 bases from V and 5 bases from J, leaving 23 bases between. CDR3 length: 15 residues. Germline CDR1 and CDR2: DFQATT and SNEGSKA (reference sequence).

Sequencing was carried out using peripheral blood or thyroid tissue (not recorded which). This rearrangement joins TRBV20-1 to TRBJ2-7; perhaps TRBD1 as D (6 bases). This receptor was identified in an adult man with Graves' hyperthyroidism. CDR3 sequence reads: CSAKRGGVGINEQYF. The CDR3 bases are TGCAGTGCCAAGCGAGGGGGAGTCGGAATAAACGAGCAGTACTTC.